The entry below describes one T cell receptor beta chain. Original data processing: Counts of nucleated cells, estimated from reference gene primer amplification, were obtained. Measured with immunoSEQ multiplex PCR; TCRdb has only the in-frame clones, and not every one. V and J calls and clone size come straight from that table; D and trimming were deduced from the DNA. There are about 230,000 clones in the sample; approximately 84% occur only once, and about 8% lies in the top ten. The record originates from a study of blood T cell repertoires in COVID-19. Study background: Material from acute and convalescent COVID-19 was sourced from the United States, Italy and Spain. PBMCs, B-cell-depleted T cells, or T cells provided the cDNA or gDNA that made up the material.

Per the germline V gene, CDR1 is SGHKS and CDR2 is YYEKEE (reference sequence). This CDR3 region has 14 residues. V lost 3 bases to trimming and J lost 1 base, with 10 bases between them. Sequencing was carried out using peripheral blood. The clonotype originates from a woman of 80 years or more with acute or convalescent COVID-19. The gene calls are TRBV5-5 and TRBJ1-1, with D possibly TRBD1 on 6 matching bases. The CDR3 nucleotides read TGTGCCAGCAGCTCCAGGGGAGAGAACACTGAAGCTTTCTTT. It encodes CASSSRGENTEAFF.